The clone carrying this TCR beta chain was picked up one time. What it binds is unknown. The ends were cut back, 0 bases at V and 2 bases at J, with 8 bases in the middle. Germline CDR1 and CDR2: SNHLY and FYNNEI. This CDR3 region has 16 residues. Indicated time point: baseline, week 1 (first vaccination visit). Treatment here: pre-vaccination baseline after standard-of-care therapy. Those who donated had recent WHO grade 3 or 4 IDH1-mutant, ATRX-lost astrocytomas. This record comes from a study of a mutant IDH1 vaccine in newly diagnosed glioma. Study overall: Standard pretreatment was either radiotherapy, temozolomide, or, for most, radiochemotherapy with temozolomide.

Measured with immunoSEQ multiplex PCR; TCRdb has only the in-frame clones, and not every one. The data contain about 59,000 clones, 91% of them singletons. The study, taken as a whole, reports: Of all patients, around 94% showed vaccine-induced immune responses. Top peripheral T cell clonotype shifts appeared unrelated to pseudoprogression.

The chain carries TRBV2 and TRBJ2-6; D is uncertain. The receptor was isolated from a man aged 50 to 60 with glioma. Sequencing used PBMCs, obtained from a glioma patient treated with radiotherapy, temozolomide or both. The CDR3 here is CASSEAGGAGANVLTF. As DNA, the CDR3 is TGTGCCAGCAGTGAAGCTGGTGGGGCTGGGGCCAACGTCCTGACTTTC.